The 21 T cell receptor beta chains below were found in one sample sequenced in a study of blood T cell repertoires in COVID-19. Assay used: immunoSEQ multiplex PCR; TCRdb lists only in-frame clones, some missing. The top ten hold over 4% of the sample, which has hundreds of thousands of clones, around 89% seen once. Sequenced sample: peripheral blood. The receptors here all came from a woman aged 30 to 39 with acute or convalescent COVID-19.

The rearrangement links TRBV29-1 to TRBJ2-5; 9 bases agree with TRBD2. There are 13 residues in the CDR3. V was pared by 5 bases and J by 3 bases, with 4 bases of the junction left unmatched. From germline, CDR1 is SQVTM and CDR2 ANQGSEA. The CDR3 loop reads CSVRGLAKETQYF. In nucleotides, the CDR3 is TGCAGCGTTCGAGGACTAGCGAAAGAGACCCAGTACTTC.

This clone showed up just once. The J gene is TRBJ2-3, the V gene TRBV11-3, with 13 bases aligning to TRBD2. The junction had 7 bases not matched to a gene; V was cut back by 5 bases and J by 8 bases. Looked up from germline, CDR1 is SGHNT and CDR2 is YENEEA. CDR3 length: 15 residues. This chain's CDR3 is CASSTTSGGAATQYF. The CDR3 nucleotides read TGTGCCAGCAGCACCACTAGCGGGGGGGCAGCTACGCAGTATTTT. Full variable domain (rest looked up from reference TRBV11-3 and TRBJ2-3): EAGVVQSPRYKIIEKKQPVAFWCNPISGHNTLYWYLQNLGQGPELLIRYENEEAVDDSQLPKDRFSAERLKGVDSTLKIQPAELGDSAVYLCASSTTSGGAATQYFGPGTRLTVL.

This clone has only one observation. The chain combines TRBV5-5 with TRBJ2-5; the match to TRBD1 covers 7 bases. The CDR3 contains 14 residues. Germline V gene sequence: CDR1 SGHKS, CDR2 YYEKEE (reference sequence). The V and J ends lost 3 bases and 2 bases, in that order; junction bases with no gene match: 4. The DNA of the CDR3 is TGTGCCAGCAGCTCCGGACAGGCACAAGAGACCCAGTACTTC. The encoded protein is CASSSGQAQETQYF.

This sequence joins TRBV5-4 and TRBJ2-1, with TRBD2 identical over 8 bases. With 4 bases clipped from V and 8 bases from J, the junction kept 11 bases outside the gene matches. From germline, CDR1 is SGHNT and CDR2 YYREEE (reference sequence). This CDR3 is 15 amino acids long. The CDR3: CASSPGGPLRDEQFF. The CDR3 nucleotides read TGTGCCAGCAGCCCGGGGGGGCCACTCAGGGATGAGCAGTTCTTC.

The CDR3 loop is CASSYSNREDEQFF. CDR3 sequence (DNA): TGTGCCAGCAGTTACTCGAACAGGGAAGATGAGCAGTTCTTC. The chain is built from TRBV6-2 or TRBV6-3 and TRBJ2-1; maybe TRBD1 (6 bases). The CDR3 is made up of 14 amino acids. The V end lost 0 bases, the J end lost 8 bases, and 11 bases lay between the germline ends. Germline V CDR1 and CDR2: MNHEY, SVGEGT.

This chain links TRBV7-6 with TRBJ2-5, with 9 positions matching TRBD1. This CDR3 is 20 amino acids long. Germline V gene data show CDR1 as SGHVS and CDR2 as FNYEAQ. V lost 1 base and J lost 3; bases outside the gene matches: 18. For the CDR3, the DNA is TGTGCCAGCAGCTTAGGTCCCGGGACAGGGTTGTCTCGGGCGAAAGAGACCCAGTACTTC. Translation: CASSLGPGTGLSRAKETQYF.

V is TRBV27 and J is TRBJ1-6, with 8 bases fitting TRBD1. The CDR3 loop spans 14 amino acids. Germline lookup yields CDR1 MNHEY and CDR2 SMNVEV (reference sequence). Trimming took 6 bases from V and 8 from J; bases not matched to a gene: 6. The CDR3, as DNA: TGTGCCAGCAGAACGGGACAGGAGGATTCACCCCTCCACTTT. It translates to CASRTGQEDSPLHF.

The count of this clone is one. The chain has TRBV9 and TRBJ2-5, with D possibly TRBD2 on 5 matching bases. The CDR3 totals 14 residues. Between the trimmed V and J ends, which lost 0 bases and 4 bases, there was a span of 10 bases. CDR1 and CDR2 (germline): SGDLS, YYNGEE. CDR3 amino acids: CASSVGGSGETQYF. The CDR3 DNA reads as TGTGCCAGCAGCGTAGGAGGGAGTGGAGAGACCCAGTACTTC.

This clone showed up just a few times. This CDR3 is missing its conserved last phenylalanine or tryptophan, likely due to a read error. The DNA is left out, because the CDR3 cannot be placed on it with certainty; the CDR3 is given as TCRdb lists it. The chain uses TRBV30 and TRBJ1-1; the table calls TRBD1, which could not be checked here. Germline V CDR1 and CDR2: GTSNPN, SVGIG (reference sequence). The CDR3 extends over 12 residues, inclusive of both ends. CDR3 protein: CAWKQGVRKFSL.

This sequence joins TRBV9 and TRBJ2-1; 7 positions match TRBD2. CDR1 and CDR2 from the germline V gene are SGDLS and YYNGEE. V was pared by 6 bases and J by 4 bases, with 7 bases of the junction left unmatched. The CDR3 runs 14 residues. In nucleotides, the CDR3 is TGTGCCAGCAACGGGGGGTCAGAGTACAATGAGCAGTTCTTC. Translation gives CASNGGSEYNEQFF.

The CDR3 DNA follows: TGTGCCAGCAGCCAGGATACAGGGGGGAGGAATCAGTACTTC. Protein: CASSQDTGGRNQYF. V and J are TRBV3-1 (or the pseudogene TRBV3-2) and TRBJ2-4; TRBD1 aligns across 8 bases. Germline CDR1 reads LGHDT; CDR2 reads YNNKEL (reference sequence). V lost 3 bases to trimming and J lost 12 bases; unmatched junction nucleotides: 10. This CDR3 spans 14 amino acids.

This clone was seen a handful of times. The chain combines TRBV5-1 with TRBJ2-7, with D maybe TRBD2 (6 bases). Germline assignment: CDR1 SGHRS and CDR2 YFSETQ. This CDR3 is built from 13 residues. V was pared by 0 bases and J by 7 bases, with 11 bases between. The chain's CDR3 is CASSLGSGDEQYF. CDR3 sequence (DNA): TGCGCCAGCAGCTTGGGATCGGGGGATGAGCAGTACTTC.

This clone was recorded only once. The rearrangement links TRBV2 to TRBJ1-1; possible D gene TRBD1, 6 bases. This CDR3 is built from 17 residues. Germline lookup yields CDR1 SNHLY and CDR2 FYNNEI. Trimming shortened V by 4 bases and J by 4 bases, and 22 bases separated the two germline ends. The CDR3: CASSVPKVGQGGTEAFF. In DNA, the CDR3 is TGTGCCAGCAGTGTTCCGAAGGTAGGGCAAGGGGGCACTGAAGCTTTCTTT.

DNA for the CDR3: TGTGCCAGCAGTGGCCTATTTCAGGGGGCTGGGTACACAGATACGCAGTATTTT. Amino acid sequence: CASSGLFQGAGYTDTQYF. This sequence joins TRBV6-1 and TRBJ2-3; 8 bases fit TRBD1. Germline CDR1 and CDR2: MNHNS and SASEGT. The length of the CDR3 is 18 residues. J lost 2 bases, V lost 4 bases, and 14 bases had no gene match.

This chain uses TRBV7-6 with TRBJ2-7; 10 nucleotides agree with TRBD2. Germline lookup yields CDR1 SGHVS and CDR2 FNYEAQ. The J segment lost 4 bases and the V segment lost 5 bases, leaving 8 bases of the junction unmatched. The length of the CDR3 is 15 residues. In DNA form, the CDR3 reads TGTGCCAGCAGCGAGGATAGCGGGGGGCAGTACGAGCAGTACTTC. This encodes CASSEDSGGQYEQYF.

The chain uses TRBV4-1 and TRBJ1-5; D perhaps matches TRBD1 (5 bases). There are 17 residues in the CDR3. V was pared by 0 bases and J by 6 bases, with 18 bases between. Germline CDR1 MGHRA, CDR2 YSYEKL. As DNA, the CDR3 is TGCGCCAGCAGCCAAGAGTCGGTGGCCCTGGGGGGTCAGCCCCAGCATTTT. Its translation: CASSQESVALGGQPQHF.

The genes are TRBV18 and TRBJ2-1; TRBD1 matches at 8 bases. The CDR3 totals 15 residues. The trim removed 3 bases at V and 4 bases at J, leaving 5 bases unmatched. Germline CDR1 KGHSH, CDR2 LQKENI. The CDR3 coding sequence is TGTGCCAGCTCACCCTACCGGGACAGGTACAATGAGCAGTTCTTC. It codes for CASSPYRDRYNEQFF.

V gene TRBV6-4 combines with J gene TRBJ1-1; D remains unclear. The V and J ends lost 2 bases and 1 base respectively, with 8 bases between them. Germline assignment: CDR1 MRHNA and CDR2 SNTAGT. The length of the CDR3 is 14 residues. CDR3 protein: CASSDGRGNTEAFF. The CDR3 DNA reads TGTGCCAGCAGTGACGGGCGGGGGAACACTGAAGCTTTCTTT.

This clone occurred a few times. V gene TRBV9 combines with J gene TRBJ2-3, with a possible D match to TRBD1 (6 bases). Trimming removed 0 bases at V and 1 base at J, with 9 bases between. Germline V gene data show CDR1 as SGDLS and CDR2 as YYNGEE. The length of the CDR3 is 15 residues. DNA of the CDR3: TGTGCCAGCAGCGTAGCGGGACAACGCACAGATACGCAGTATTTT. Translated: CASSVAGQRTDTQYF. Complete variable domain (other parts from reference TRBV9 and TRBJ2-3): DSGVTQTPKHLITATGQRVTLRCSPRSGDLSVYWYQQSLDQGLQFLIQYYNGEERAKGNILERFSAQQFPDLHSELNLSSLELGDSALYFCASSVAGQRTDTQYFGPGTRLTVL.

The chain couples TRBV28 to TRBJ1-2; D unclear. Germline V gene data show CDR1 as MDHEN and CDR2 as SYDVKM. CDR3 length: 11 amino acids. V lost 8 bases, J lost 8 bases, and 12 bases lay in between. The CDR3 coding sequence is TGTGCCAGCCGCCGGGTCCGCGGCTACACCTTC. It yields the protein CASRRVRGYTF.

The genes are TRBV10-1 and TRBJ2-7; D may be TRBD1 (5 bases). The CDR3 covers 16 residues. With 4 bases removed from V and 0 bases from J, the gap between germline ends came to 16 bases. Germline CDR1 reads WNHNN; CDR2 reads SYGVQD (reference sequence). As DNA, the CDR3 is TGCGCCAGCAGTGGGACACATCGCCCTAGCTCCTACGAGCAGTACTTC. It encodes CASSGTHRPSSYEQYF.